The 19 T cell receptor beta chains given below trace back to one sample, sequenced in a study of response to subunit inactivated influenza vaccine. Using its own MiXCR run on the RT-PCR reads, TCRdb lists one record per CDR3 protein. The table shows hundreds of thousands of distinct CDR3 sequences, with 12% to 15% occurring only once. The sample consisted of PBMCs from blood, taken around two weeks before vaccination. The receptors derive from a man aged 50-60 years who received an inactivated influenza vaccine.

V and J are TRBV5-6 and TRBJ1-2, with D tentatively TRBD1 (6 bases). The V gene's germline CDR1 is SGHDT and CDR2 YYEEEE. Trimming took 4 bases from V and 8 from J, leaving 18 bases between them. This CDR3 has 14 amino acids. This CDR3 reads CASSPRGLTDGYTF. In DNA form, the CDR3 reads TGTGCCAGCAGCCCGAGGGGGTTGACAGACGGCTACACCTTC. The full variable domain, its missing parts supplied by reference TRBV5-6 and TRBJ1-2, is DAGVTQSPTHLIKTRGQQVTLRCSPKSGHDTVSWYQQALGQGPQFIFQYYEEEERQRGNFPDRFSGHQFPNYSSELNVNALLLGDSALYLCASSPRGLTDGYTFGSGTRLTVV.

There are a few counts of this clonotype. The gene calls are TRBV7-9 and TRBJ1-1, with D possibly being TRBD1 (6 bases). V lost 5 bases, J lost 11 bases, and 12 bases lay in between. The CDR3 is 11 amino acids. CDR1 and CDR2 from the germline V gene are SEHNR and FQNEAQ (reference sequence). The CDR3 loop reads CASSTGFGAFF. The CDR3 region has the DNA TGTGCCAGCAGCACAGGGTTTGGCGCTTTCTTT.

The chain links TRBV5-1 to TRBJ2-7, with D perhaps given as TRBD1 or TRBD2 (5 bases each). V was shortened by 2 bases and J by 0 bases, with 15 bases between the two germline ends. Germline CDR1 reads SGHRS; CDR2 reads YFSETQ. This CDR3 spans 16 amino acids. The CDR3 region is CASSLNPGAGSYEQYF. CDR3 nucleotides: TGCGCCAGCAGCTTAAACCCTGGGGCGGGCTCCTACGAGCAGTACTTC.

This chain joins TRBV21-1 and TRBJ1-1. TRBV21-1 counts as a pseudogene. The CDR3 length is 13 residues. The CDR3 nucleotides are TGTGCCAGCAGCCCAGAAGAGAACACTGAAGCTTTCTTT. It translates to CASSPEENTEAFF.

The table lists this clonotype with a count of one. A read error may be the cause here, since a much bigger clone is one base away. The chain recombines TRBV11-2 with TRBJ2-1, with D tentatively TRBD1 (6 bases). The CDR3 spans 14 residues. Germline CDR1 is SGHAT and CDR2 is FQNNGV. V shed 5 bases and J shed 13 bases, with 21 bases lying between them. The CDR3 DNA follows: TGTGCCAGCAGCCCAGCACAGGGTTCAAGTGATCAGTTCTTC. Its protein product is CASSPAQGSSDQFF.

The chain carries TRBV5-1 and TRBJ2-1; D possibly corresponds to TRBD2 (6 bases). CDR1 is SGHRS, CDR2 YFSETQ, per germline. V shed 1 base and J shed 8 bases, with 16 bases lying between them. The CDR3 extends over 15 amino acids. Here the CDR3 reads CASSLRTSSLDEQFF. For the CDR3, the DNA is TGCGCCAGCAGCTTGCGAACTAGCAGTTTAGATGAGCAGTTCTTC.

This clonotype was seen a few times. The V gene is TRBV5-1, the J gene TRBJ2-1; D could derive from TRBD1 or TRBD2 (5 bases each). CDR1 is SGHRS, CDR2 YFSETQ, per germline. V gave up 5 bases and J gave up 7 bases, with 7 bases separating them. The CDR3 is made up of 11 amino acids. Written as DNA, the CDR3 is TGCGCCAGCAGGGGGGAAAATGAGCAGTTCTTC. This translates into CASRGENEQFF.

The chain has TRBV27 and TRBJ1-1; D is perhaps TRBD1 (5 bases). Germline V gene sequence: CDR1 MNHEY, CDR2 SMNVEV (reference sequence). Deletions cut 4 bases from V and 4 bases from J, with 16 bases between. CDR3 length equals 15 residues. This CDR3 is CASSWERGSGTEAFF. CDR3 nucleotides: TGTGCCAGCAGTTGGGAACGGGGGTCTGGCACTGAAGCTTTCTTT.

The gene calls are TRBV12-3 or TRBV12-4 and TRBJ2-3; a weak D match, TRBD1 (5 bases). This CDR3 has 14 residues. V gave up 6 bases and J gave up 2 bases, with 12 bases separating them. The CDR3 DNA reads TGTGCCAGCAGCAGGGAAGCCTCCACAGATACGCAGTATTTT. This encodes CASSREASTDTQYF.

The DNA of the CDR3 is TGTGCCAGCAGCAGGGAAATTCAAGGAAATTCACCCCTCCACTTT. Protein sequence: CASSREIQGNSPLHF. The chain uses TRBV25-1 and TRBJ1-6; tentative D call: TRBD1 (5 bases). CDR1 is MGHDK, CDR2 SYGVNS, per germline. The CDR3 runs to 15 residues. V lost 6 bases, J lost 7 bases, and 16 bases lay in between.

This clonotype was detected ten times or more. V and J are TRBV12-3 or TRBV12-4 and TRBJ1-6; 11 bases are a match to TRBD1. Germline trimming cut 5 bases from V and 9 bases from J; bases unmatched to any gene: 3. The CDR3 sequence is 14 residues long. In nucleotides, the CDR3 is TGTGCCAGCAGTGCGGGACAGGGGGTTTCACCCCTCCACTTT. Its protein product is CASSAGQGVSPLHF.

A few counts support this clonotype. This chain links TRBV20-1 with TRBJ2-3; 13 nucleotides line up with TRBD2. V was clipped by 6 bases and J by 6 bases; unmatched bases: 9. CDR1 DFQATT and CDR2 SNEGSKA come from the germline V gene (reference sequence). This CDR3 is 15 amino acids long. CDR3 nucleotide sequence: TGCAGTGCGATTGGACTAGCGGGAGTCACCGATACGCAGTATTTT. Translation: CSAIGLAGVTDTQYF.

CDR3 DNA sequence: TGTGCCAGCAGTTTCCCCCCTAGCGGGAGGGGGTACAATGAGCAGTTCTTC. Its protein product is CASSFPPSGRGYNEQFF. J is TRBJ2-1 and V is TRBV12-3 or TRBV12-4; 12 bases are a match to TRBD2. The CDR3 is made up of 17 amino acids. With V trimmed by 3 bases and J by 4 bases, 7 bases remained unmatched.

The chain recombines TRBV20-1 with TRBJ2-5; TRBD1 might be the D (6 bases). This CDR3 comprises 13 residues. V lost 6 bases and J 5 bases, leaving 16 bases between the germline ends. Per the germline V gene, CDR1 is DFQATT and CDR2 is SNEGSKA (reference sequence). The DNA for the CDR3 is TGCAGTGCCGAGGACAGAGGCGGGGAGACCCAGTACTTC. Its translation: CSAEDRGGETQYF.

This clonotype was detected many times. V gene TRBV27 combines with J gene TRBJ2-7; the D gene is possibly TRBD2 (5 bases). Trimming cost V 7 bases and J 4 bases, with 20 bases left between them. CDR1 is MNHEY and CDR2 is SMNVEV in the germline V gene (reference sequence). The CDR3 runs to 15 residues. The CDR3 sequence is CASTYRPSPGYEQYF. CDR3 DNA: TGTGCCAGCACTTACCGCCCCTCCCCGGGGTACGAGCAGTACTTC.

This clonotype was seen more than once but under ten times. One end of the junction fails to match germline, which may point to a read error. The rearrangement joins TRBV7-9 to TRBJ1-6; D call uncertain. The CDR3 length is 13 residues. Germline values: CDR1 SEHNR, CDR2 FQNEAQ (reference sequence). The CDR3 nucleotides read TGTGCCAGCAGCTCCTCCACGGGCAGATTACCTGCCTTT. It specifies CASSSSTGRLPAF.

This clonotype has just a few counts. The rearrangement links TRBV4-3 to TRBJ2-2, with D unclear. Looked up from germline, CDR1 is LGHNA and CDR2 is YSLEER. The CDR3 runs 14 residues. V was clipped by 0 bases and J by 7 bases, with 9 bases between them. The DNA for the CDR3 is TGCGCCAGCAGCCAAGATTGGGGTGACGGGGAGCTGTTTTTT. As protein: CASSQDWGDGELFF.

This sequence joins TRBV4-1 and TRBJ2-2, with D unresolved. CDR3 length equals 15 residues. V lost 0 bases to trimming and J lost 4 bases, with 9 bases between them. Germline CDR1 and CDR2: MGHRA and YSYEKL. The CDR3 loop is CASSQDLRPTGELFF. In DNA, the CDR3 is TGCGCCAGCAGCCAAGACTTACGCCCCACCGGGGAGCTGTTTTTT.

The rearrangement links TRBV27 to TRBJ2-7; D possibly corresponds to TRBD2 (6 bases). In germline, CDR1 is MNHEY, CDR2 SMNVEV (reference sequence). The CDR3 spans 13 residues. The V and J ends lost 6 bases and 6 bases respectively, with 15 bases between them. The CDR3 coding sequence is TGTGCCAGCAGCCCCCTGGCGGGGTTCGAGCAGTACTTC. As protein: CASSPLAGFEQYF.